The following is a T cell receptor (beta chain) sequence with its context. As yet, its antigen is unknown. The CDR3 loop spans 15 amino acids. The germline CDR1 and CDR2 sequences are SNHLY and FYNNEI. J was trimmed by 9 bases and V by 7 bases; bases with no gene match: 14. The repertoire was sequenced with immunoSEQ multiplex PCR; TCRdb's copy has only in-frame clones and lacks some. The sample records over 50,000 clones, approximately 90% being singletons. The sample comes from a study of OX40 agonist ivuxolimab in advanced cancers. Study in general: Patients got intravenous ivuxolimab at 0.01 to 10 mg/kg every 2 weeks. Cohort: about 82% men, mean age about 62, aged roughly 23 to 79. Study-wide results and limits: The authors also found low normalized T-cell clonal expansion in some nonresponders.

Any history of autoimmune disease or systemic immunosuppression disqualified patients. This sample comprised CD4+ or CD8+ T cells sorted from blood, obtained in a trial of the OX40 agonist ivuxolimab. This clonotype was obtained from an adult with an advanced solid tumor such as melanoma, head and neck, liver or kidney cancer. The chain recombines TRBV2 with TRBJ1-5, with 8 positions matching TRBD1. Here the CDR3 DNA reads TGTGCCAGCACCACGACAGGGGCGGCCTATCGGCCCCAGCATTTT. Protein sequence: CASTTTGAAYRPQHF.